What follows describes a single T cell receptor beta chain. These data belong to a study of blood T cell repertoires in COVID-19. Overall study: The origin of the acute and convalescent COVID-19 samples was the United States, Italy and Spain.

The CDR3 is made up of 16 amino acids. J was trimmed by 4 bases and V by 0 bases; bases with no gene match: 2. Per the germline V gene, CDR1 is SGDLS and CDR2 is YYNGEE. Generated by immunoSEQ multiplex PCR, the TCRdb table keeps only in-frame clones and is missing some. The sample lists over 300,000 clones, nearly 90% occurring once. The clonotype comes from a man aged 18-30 years with active or convalescent COVID-19. The specimen was peripheral blood. The chain joins TRBV9 to TRBJ2-2; TRBD2 agrees at 11 bases. The CDR3 sequence: CASSVGLAGTTGELFF. The DNA for the CDR3 is TGTGCCAGCAGCGTAGGACTAGCGGGGACCACCGGGGAGCTGTTTTTT.